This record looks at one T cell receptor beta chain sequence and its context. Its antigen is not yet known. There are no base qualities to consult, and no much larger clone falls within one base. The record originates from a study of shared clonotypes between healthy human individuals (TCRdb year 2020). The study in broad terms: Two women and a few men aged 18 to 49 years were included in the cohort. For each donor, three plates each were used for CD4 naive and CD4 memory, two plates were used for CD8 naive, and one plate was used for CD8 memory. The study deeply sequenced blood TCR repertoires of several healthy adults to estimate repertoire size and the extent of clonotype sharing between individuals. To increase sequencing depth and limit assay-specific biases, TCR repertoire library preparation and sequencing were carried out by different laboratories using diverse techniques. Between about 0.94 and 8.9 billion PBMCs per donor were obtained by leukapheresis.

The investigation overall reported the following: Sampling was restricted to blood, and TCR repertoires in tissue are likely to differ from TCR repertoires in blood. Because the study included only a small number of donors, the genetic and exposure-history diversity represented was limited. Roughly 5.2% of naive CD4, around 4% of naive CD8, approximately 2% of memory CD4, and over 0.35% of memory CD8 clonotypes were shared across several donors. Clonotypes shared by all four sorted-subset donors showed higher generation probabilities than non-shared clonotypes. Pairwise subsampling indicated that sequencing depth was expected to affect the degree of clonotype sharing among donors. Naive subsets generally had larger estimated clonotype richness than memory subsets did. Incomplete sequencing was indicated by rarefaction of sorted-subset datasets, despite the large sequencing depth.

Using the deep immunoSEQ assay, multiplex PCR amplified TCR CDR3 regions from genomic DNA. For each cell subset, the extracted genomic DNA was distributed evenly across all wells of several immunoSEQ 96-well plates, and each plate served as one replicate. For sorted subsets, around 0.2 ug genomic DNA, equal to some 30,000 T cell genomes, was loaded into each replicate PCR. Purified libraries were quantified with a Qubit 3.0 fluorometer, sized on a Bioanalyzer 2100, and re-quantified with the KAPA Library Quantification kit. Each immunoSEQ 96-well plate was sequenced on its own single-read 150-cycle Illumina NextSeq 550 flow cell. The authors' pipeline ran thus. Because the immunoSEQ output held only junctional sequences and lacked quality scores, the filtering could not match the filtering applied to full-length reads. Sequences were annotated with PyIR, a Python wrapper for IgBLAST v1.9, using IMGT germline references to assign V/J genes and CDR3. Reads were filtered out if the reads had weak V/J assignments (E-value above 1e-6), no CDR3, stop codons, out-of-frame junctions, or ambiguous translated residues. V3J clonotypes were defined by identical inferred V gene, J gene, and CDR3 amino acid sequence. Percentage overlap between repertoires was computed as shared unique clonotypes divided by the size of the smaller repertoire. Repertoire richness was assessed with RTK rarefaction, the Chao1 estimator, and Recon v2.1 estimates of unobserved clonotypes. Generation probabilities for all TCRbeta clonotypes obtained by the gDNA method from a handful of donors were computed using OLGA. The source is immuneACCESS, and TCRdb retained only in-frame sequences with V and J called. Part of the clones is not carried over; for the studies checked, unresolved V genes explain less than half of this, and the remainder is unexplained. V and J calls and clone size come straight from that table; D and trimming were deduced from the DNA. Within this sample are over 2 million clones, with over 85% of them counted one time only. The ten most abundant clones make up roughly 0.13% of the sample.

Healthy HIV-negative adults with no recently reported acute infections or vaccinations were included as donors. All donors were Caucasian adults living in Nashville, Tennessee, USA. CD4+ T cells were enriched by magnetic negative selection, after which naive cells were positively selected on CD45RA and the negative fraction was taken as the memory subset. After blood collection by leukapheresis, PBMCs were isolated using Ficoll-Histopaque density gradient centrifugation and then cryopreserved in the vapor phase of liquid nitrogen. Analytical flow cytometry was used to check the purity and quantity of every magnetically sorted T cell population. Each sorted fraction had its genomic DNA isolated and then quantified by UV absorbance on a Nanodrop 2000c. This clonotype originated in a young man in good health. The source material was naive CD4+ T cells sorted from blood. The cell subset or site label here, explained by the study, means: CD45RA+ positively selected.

The sequenced DNA is TGTGCCAGCAGTGAACTCGCGGGAATGCCGAATACGCAGTATTTT. It translates to CASSELAGMPNTQYF. The chain couples TRBV2 to TRBJ2-3; TRBD2 is a possible D gene, resting on 6 matching bases. CDR1 and CDR2, per the germline V gene, are SNHLY and FYNNEI. Reading from cysteine to phenylalanine, the CDR3 counts 15 amino acids. This entry keeps only the CDR3 DNA: 45 bases, framed from base 1. The germline ends are 16 bases apart after V is trimmed by 2 bases and J by 7 bases.